The 5 T cell receptor beta chains below all came from one sample that was sequenced in a study of T-cell reconstitution after alpha-beta-depleted transplantation in children (TCRdb year 2016). Receptor libraries were prepared by PCR. The reads were generated on an Illumina HiSeq 2500. Molecular barcoding was employed in the preparation of TCR libraries, with unique molecular identifiers being used to normalize TCRbeta repertoire quantification. TCRdb's own reprocessing of the public reads used fastp at Q25 and MiXCR and kept productive beta chains. Entries are consolidated by CDR3 protein sequence, retaining the most common genes and DNA. The sample has 240,000 or so distinct CDR3 sequences on record, around 12% of them singletons. Together, the top ten hold roughly 2.6% of the sample. The sequencing here drew on PBMCs from the stem cell graft donor, taken from the stem cell graft. The receptor source for this set is a human donor who donated a stem cell graft to a child with acute lymphoblastic leukemia.

Ten or more counts support this clonotype. This chain links TRBV18 with TRBJ2-7, with D perhaps given as TRBD1 or TRBD2 (5 bases each). The CDR3 covers 13 residues. Germline CDR1 KGHSH, CDR2 LQKENI. Trimming took off 3 bases at V and 6 bases at J, with 12 bases between the two ends. This CDR3 is CASSPLPGSEQYF. For the CDR3, the DNA is TGTGCCAGCTCACCCTTACCAGGGAGCGAGCAGTACTTC.

This clonotype was counted many times. V usage is TRBV28 and J usage is TRBJ2-1; a weak D match, TRBD2 (6 bases). With 2 bases removed from V and 0 bases from J, the gap between germline ends came to 11 bases. The CDR3 consists of 16 residues. Germline CDR1 MDHEN, CDR2 SYDVKM. This CDR3 is CASSLRAGSSYNEQFF. Written as DNA, the CDR3 is TGTGCCAGCAGTTTAAGGGCCGGGAGCTCCTACAATGAGCAGTTCTTC.

This clonotype was found many times. The chain recombines TRBV6-2 or TRBV6-3 with TRBJ2-5, with 7 bases aligning to TRBD2. Germline V lookup: CDR1 MNHEY, CDR2 SVGEGT. This CDR3 region has 15 residues. After removal of 3 bases from V and 4 bases from J, the junction contained 8 bases not matched to a gene. Written as DNA, the CDR3 is TGTGCCAGCAGTTATCCCAGGACTAGGCCAGAGACCCAGTACTTC. Translating gives CASSYPRTRPETQYF.

The V gene is TRBV12-3 or TRBV12-4, the J gene TRBJ1-2; no firm D call. The CDR3 totals 12 residues. Trimming pared 7 bases from V and 6 bases from J, leaving 12 bases between. In nucleotides, the CDR3 is TGTGCCAGCAACCAAGGACTGGATGGCTACACCTTC. Its protein product is CASNQGLDGYTF.

This clonotype was picked up many times. This sequence joins TRBV5-5 and TRBJ2-1, with a weak D call TRBD1 (6 bases). The CDR3 is 15 residues long. CDR1 is SGHKS, CDR2 YYEKEE, per germline (reference sequence). The V gene lost 5 bases and the J gene lost 4 bases, with 16 bases spanning the gap. CDR3 in DNA: TGTGCCAGCAGGGCGGCTAGGACAGTTTACAATGAGCAGTTCTTC. This encodes CASRAARTVYNEQFF.